The count of the clone carrying this T cell receptor beta chain is one. This specimen comes from a study of blood T cell repertoires in COVID-19. In the study overall: COVID-19 samples, acute and convalescent, were from the United States, Italy and Spain. The cDNA or gDNA used as material had been derived from T cells, B-cell-depleted T cells, or PBMCs.

This CDR3 comprises 20 residues. The J segment lost 0 bases and the V segment lost 0 bases, leaving 14 bases of the junction unmatched. CDR1 and CDR2 from the germline V gene are KGHSH and LQKENI. Under the authors' procedure: Scientists estimated how many nucleated cells there were by amplifying reference gene primers. Some clones are missing from TCRdb's copy, which holds only in-frame ones; the method was immunoSEQ multiplex PCR. D and trimming come from the DNA, and the V and J calls and clone size come from that table. This table holds about 60,000 clones, 85% to 90% found once. The sequenced material came from peripheral blood. This receptor was obtained from a man aged 55 to 70 with acute or convalescent COVID-19. The chain uses TRBV18 and TRBJ2-1, with 7 bases lining up with TRBD1. The CDR3 DNA reads TGTGCCAGCTCACCACCGCTTTTTCACCCGGACAGGAGCTCCTACAATGAGCAGTTCTTC. It is translated as CASSPPLFHPDRSSYNEQFF.